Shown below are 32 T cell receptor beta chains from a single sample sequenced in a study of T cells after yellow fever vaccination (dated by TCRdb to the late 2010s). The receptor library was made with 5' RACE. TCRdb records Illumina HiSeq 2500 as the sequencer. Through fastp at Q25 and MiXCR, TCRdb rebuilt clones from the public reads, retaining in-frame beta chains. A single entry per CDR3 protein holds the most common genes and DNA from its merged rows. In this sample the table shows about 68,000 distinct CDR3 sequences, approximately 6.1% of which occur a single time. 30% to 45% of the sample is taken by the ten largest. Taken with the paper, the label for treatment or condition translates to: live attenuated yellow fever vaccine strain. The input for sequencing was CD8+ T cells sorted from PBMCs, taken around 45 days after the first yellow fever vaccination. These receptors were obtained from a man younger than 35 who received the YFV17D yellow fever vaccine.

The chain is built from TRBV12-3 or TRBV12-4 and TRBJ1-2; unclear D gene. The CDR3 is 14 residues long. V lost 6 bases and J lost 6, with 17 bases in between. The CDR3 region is CASRHGWGKDGYTF. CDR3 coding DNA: TGTGCCAGCAGGCACGGGTGGGGAAAGGATGGCTACACCTTC.

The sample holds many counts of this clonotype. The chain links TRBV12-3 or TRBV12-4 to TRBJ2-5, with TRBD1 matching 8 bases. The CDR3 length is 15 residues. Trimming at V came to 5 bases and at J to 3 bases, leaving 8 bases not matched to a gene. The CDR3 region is CASSPMGQEEETQYF. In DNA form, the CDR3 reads TGTGCCAGCAGTCCCATGGGACAGGAAGAAGAGACCCAGTACTTC.

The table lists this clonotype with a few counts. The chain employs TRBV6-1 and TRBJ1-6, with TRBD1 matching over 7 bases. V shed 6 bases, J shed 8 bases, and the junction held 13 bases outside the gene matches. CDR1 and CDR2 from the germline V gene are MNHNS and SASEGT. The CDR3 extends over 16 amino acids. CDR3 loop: CASSPREGALHSPLHF. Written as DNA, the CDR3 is TGTGCCAGCAGCCCCAGGGAGGGGGCCTTGCATTCACCCCTCCACTTT.

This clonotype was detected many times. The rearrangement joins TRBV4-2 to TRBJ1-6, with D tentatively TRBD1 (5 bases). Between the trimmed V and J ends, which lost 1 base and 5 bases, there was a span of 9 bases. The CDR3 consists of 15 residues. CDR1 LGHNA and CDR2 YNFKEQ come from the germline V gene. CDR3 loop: CASSQAGGDNSPLHF. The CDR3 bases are TGTGCCAGCAGCCAAGCTGGGGGGGATAATTCACCCCTCCACTTT.

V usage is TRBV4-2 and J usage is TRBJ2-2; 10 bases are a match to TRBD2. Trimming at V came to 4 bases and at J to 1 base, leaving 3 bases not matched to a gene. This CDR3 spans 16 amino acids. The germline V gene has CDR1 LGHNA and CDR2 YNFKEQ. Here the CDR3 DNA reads TGTGCCAGCAGCCCCCGACTAGCGGGGAACACCGGGGAGCTGTTTTTT. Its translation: CASSPRLAGNTGELFF.

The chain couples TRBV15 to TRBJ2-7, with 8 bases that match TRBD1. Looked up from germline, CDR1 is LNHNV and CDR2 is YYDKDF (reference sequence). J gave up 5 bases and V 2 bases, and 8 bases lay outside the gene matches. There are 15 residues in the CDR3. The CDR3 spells CATSRPSTGENEQYF. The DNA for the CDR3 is TGTGCCACCAGCAGACCCTCGACAGGGGAAAACGAGCAGTACTTC.

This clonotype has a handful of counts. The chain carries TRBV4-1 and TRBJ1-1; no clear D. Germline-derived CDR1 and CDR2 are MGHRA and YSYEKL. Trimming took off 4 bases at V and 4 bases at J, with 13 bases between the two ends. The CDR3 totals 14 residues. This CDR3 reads CASSPLGRSTEAFF. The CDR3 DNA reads TGCGCCAGCAGCCCCTTGGGCAGATCCACTGAAGCTTTCTTT.

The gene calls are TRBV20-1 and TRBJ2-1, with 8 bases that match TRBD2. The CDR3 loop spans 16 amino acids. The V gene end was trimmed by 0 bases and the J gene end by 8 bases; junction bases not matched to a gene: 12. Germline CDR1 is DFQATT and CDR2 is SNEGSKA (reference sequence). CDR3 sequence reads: CSARDPAGGNWDEQFF. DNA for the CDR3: TGCAGTGCTAGAGATCCTGCGGGGGGCAATTGGGATGAGCAGTTCTTC.

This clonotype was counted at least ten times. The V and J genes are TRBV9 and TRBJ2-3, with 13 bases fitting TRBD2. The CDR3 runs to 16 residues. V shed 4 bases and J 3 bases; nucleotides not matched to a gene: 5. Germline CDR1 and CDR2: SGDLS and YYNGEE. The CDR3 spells CASSPRLAGGTDTQYF. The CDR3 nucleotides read TGTGCCAGCAGCCCCAGACTAGCGGGGGGTACAGATACGCAGTATTTT.

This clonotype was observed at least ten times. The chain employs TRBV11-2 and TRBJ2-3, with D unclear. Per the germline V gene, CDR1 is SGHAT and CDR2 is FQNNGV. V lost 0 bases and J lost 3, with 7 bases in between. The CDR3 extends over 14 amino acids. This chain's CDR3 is CASSLEPETDTQYF. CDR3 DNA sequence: TGTGCCAGCAGCTTAGAGCCCGAGACAGATACGCAGTATTTT. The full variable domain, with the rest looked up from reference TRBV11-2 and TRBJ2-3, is EAGVAQSPRYKIIEKRQSVAFWCNPISGHATLYWYQQILGQGPKLLIQFQNNGVVDDSQLPKDRFSAERLKGVDSTLKIQPAKLEDSAVYLCASSLEPETDTQYFGPGTRLTVL.

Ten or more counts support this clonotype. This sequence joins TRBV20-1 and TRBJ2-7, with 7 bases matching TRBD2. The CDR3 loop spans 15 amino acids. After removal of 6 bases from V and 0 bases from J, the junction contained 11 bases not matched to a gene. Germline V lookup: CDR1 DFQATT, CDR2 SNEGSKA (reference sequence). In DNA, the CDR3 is TGCAGTGCCACTACAATTGCGGGGGACTCCTACGAGCAGTACTTC. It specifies CSATTIAGDSYEQYF.

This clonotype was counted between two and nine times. The CDR3 sequence is CASSEVGVNTEAFF. CDR3 DNA sequence: TGTGCCAGCAGTGAAGTGGGGGTGAACACTGAAGCTTTCTTT. The chain has TRBV2 and TRBJ1-1; D possibly corresponds to TRBD1 (5 bases). The germline CDR1 and CDR2 sequences are SNHLY and FYNNEI. Trimming left V 1 base short and J 0 bases short, with 6 bases between. This CDR3 spans 14 amino acids.

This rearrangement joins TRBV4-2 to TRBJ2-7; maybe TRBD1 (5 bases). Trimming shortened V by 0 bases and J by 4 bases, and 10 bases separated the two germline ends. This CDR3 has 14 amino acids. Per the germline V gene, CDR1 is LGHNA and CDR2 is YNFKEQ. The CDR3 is CASSQEVRVYEQYF. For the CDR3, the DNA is TGTGCCAGCAGCCAAGAAGTCAGGGTATACGAGCAGTACTTC.

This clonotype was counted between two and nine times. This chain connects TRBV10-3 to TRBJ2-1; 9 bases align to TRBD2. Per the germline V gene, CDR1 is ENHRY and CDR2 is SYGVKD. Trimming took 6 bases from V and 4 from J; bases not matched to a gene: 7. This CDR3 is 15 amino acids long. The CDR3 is CAISGLAGTYNEQFF. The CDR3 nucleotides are TGTGCCATCAGCGGGCTAGCGGGGACTTACAATGAGCAGTTCTTC.

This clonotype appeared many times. The DNA for the CDR3 is TGTGCCAGCAGCTTACTCGGGGGCCTGGAGACCCAGTACTTC. Translation gives CASSLLGGLETQYF. This chain connects TRBV7-2 to TRBJ2-5; perhaps D is TRBD1 or TRBD2 (6 bases each). Trimming left V 2 bases short and J 5 bases short, with 12 bases between. Germline V lookup: CDR1 SGHTA, CDR2 FQGNSA. The CDR3 sequence is 14 residues long.

The DNA for the CDR3 is TGCGCCAGCAGCACGGTCTTAGGCGGGGGGAACACAGATACGCAGTATTTT. It translates to CASSTVLGGGNTDTQYF. This sequence joins TRBV4-1 and TRBJ2-3; TRBD2 matches at 8 bases. V dropped 5 bases and J dropped 2; count of bases not matched to a gene: 12. The CDR3 consists of 17 residues. Germline V CDR1 and CDR2: MGHRA, YSYEKL.

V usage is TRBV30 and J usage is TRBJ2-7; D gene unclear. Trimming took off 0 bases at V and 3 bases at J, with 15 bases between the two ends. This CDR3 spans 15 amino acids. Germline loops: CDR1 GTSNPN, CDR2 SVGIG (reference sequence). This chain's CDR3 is CAWSVGYSQGYEQYF. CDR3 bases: TGTGCCTGGAGTGTAGGGTACAGTCAAGGCTACGAGCAGTACTTC.

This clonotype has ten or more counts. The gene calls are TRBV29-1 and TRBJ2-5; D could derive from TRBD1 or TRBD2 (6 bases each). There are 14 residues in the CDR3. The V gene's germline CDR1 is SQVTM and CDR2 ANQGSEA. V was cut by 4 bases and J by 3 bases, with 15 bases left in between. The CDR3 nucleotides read TGCAGCGTTGCGCCGGGGGCGCAAGAAGAGACCCAGTACTTC. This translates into CSVAPGAQEETQYF.

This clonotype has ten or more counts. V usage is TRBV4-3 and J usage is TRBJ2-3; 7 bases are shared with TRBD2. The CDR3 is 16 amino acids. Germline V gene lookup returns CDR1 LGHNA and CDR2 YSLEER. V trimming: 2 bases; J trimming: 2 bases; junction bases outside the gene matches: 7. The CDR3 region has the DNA TGCGCCAGCAGCCAAATCGTAGCGGGCTTCACAGATACGCAGTATTTT. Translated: CASSQIVAGFTDTQYF.

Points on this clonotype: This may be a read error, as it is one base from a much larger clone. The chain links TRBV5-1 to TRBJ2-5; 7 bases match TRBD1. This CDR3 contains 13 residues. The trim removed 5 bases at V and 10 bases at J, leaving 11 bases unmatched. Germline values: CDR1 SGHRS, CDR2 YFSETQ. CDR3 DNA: TGCGCCAGCAGTCCCGGGACAGCGACGCTCCAGTACTTC. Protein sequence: CASSPGTATLQYF.

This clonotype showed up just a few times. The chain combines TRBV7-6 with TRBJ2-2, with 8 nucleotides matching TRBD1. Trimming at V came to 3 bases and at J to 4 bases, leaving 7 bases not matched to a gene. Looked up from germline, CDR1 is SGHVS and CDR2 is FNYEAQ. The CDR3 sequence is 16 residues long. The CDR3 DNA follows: TGTGCCAGCAGCTTGGGGCAGGGGGCAAGCACCGGGGAGCTGTTTTTT. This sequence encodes CASSLGQGASTGELFF.

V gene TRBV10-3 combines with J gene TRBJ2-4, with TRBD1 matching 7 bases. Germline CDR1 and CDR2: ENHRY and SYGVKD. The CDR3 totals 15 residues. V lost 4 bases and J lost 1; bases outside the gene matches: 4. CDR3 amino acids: CAISGTGVAKNIQYF. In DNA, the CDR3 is TGTGCCATCAGTGGAACAGGGGTCGCCAAAAACATTCAGTACTTC.

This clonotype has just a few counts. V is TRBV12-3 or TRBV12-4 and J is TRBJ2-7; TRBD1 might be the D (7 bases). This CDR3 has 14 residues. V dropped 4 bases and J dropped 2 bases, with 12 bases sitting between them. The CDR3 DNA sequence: TGTGCCAGCAGTTCGGGGGACAGTCCCTACGAGCAGTACGTC. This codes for CASSSGDSPYEQYV.

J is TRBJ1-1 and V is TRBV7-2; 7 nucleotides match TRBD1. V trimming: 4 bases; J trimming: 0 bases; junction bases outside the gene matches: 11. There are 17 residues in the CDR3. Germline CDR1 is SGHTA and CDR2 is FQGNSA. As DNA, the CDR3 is TGTGCCAGCAGCTACGGACAGGCACTTTGGATGAACACTGAAGCTTTCTTT. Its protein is CASSYGQALWMNTEAFF.

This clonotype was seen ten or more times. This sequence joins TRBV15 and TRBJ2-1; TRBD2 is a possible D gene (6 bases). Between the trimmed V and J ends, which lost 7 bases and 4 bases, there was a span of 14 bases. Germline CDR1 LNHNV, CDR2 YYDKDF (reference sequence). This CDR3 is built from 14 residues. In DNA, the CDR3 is TGTGCCACCACCCCGGGCCGGGGGTACAATGAGCAGTTCTTC. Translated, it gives CATTPGRGYNEQFF.

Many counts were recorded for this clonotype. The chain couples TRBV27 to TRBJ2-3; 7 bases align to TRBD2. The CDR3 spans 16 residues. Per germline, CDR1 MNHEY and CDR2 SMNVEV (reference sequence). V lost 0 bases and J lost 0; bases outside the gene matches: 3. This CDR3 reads CASSLSSGDSTDTQYF. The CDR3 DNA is TGTGCCAGCAGTTTATCGAGCGGGGATAGCACAGATACGCAGTATTTT.

The CDR3 region has the DNA TGTGCCAGTAGCATCAGGTCCCTCAATTACGGATCCTACGAGCAGTACTTC. Its translation: CASSIRSLNYGSYEQYF. The gene calls are TRBV19 and TRBJ2-7; D uncertain. The CDR3 has 17 residues. Per the germline V gene, CDR1 is LNHDA and CDR2 is SQIVND (reference sequence). V lost 6 bases, J lost 1 base, and 22 bases lay in between.

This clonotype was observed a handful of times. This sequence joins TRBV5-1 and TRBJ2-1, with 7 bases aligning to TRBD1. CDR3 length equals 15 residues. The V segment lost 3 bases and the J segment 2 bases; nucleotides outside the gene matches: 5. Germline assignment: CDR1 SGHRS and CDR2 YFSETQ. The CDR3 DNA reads TGCGCCAGCAGCTACCGGGACAGAGCCTACAATGAGCAGTTCTTC. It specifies CASSYRDRAYNEQFF.

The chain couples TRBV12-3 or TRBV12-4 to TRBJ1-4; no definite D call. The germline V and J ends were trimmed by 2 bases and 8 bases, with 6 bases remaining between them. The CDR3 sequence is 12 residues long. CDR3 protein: CASSLSKEKLFF. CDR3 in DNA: TGTGCCAGCAGTTTATCGAAGGAAAAACTGTTTTTT.

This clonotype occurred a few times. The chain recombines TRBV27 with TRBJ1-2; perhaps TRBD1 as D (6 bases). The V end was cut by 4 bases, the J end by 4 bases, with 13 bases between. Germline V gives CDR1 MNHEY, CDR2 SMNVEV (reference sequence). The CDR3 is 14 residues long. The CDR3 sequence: CASSWAGEIYGYTF. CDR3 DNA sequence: TGTGCCAGCAGTTGGGCAGGGGAGATCTATGGCTACACCTTC.

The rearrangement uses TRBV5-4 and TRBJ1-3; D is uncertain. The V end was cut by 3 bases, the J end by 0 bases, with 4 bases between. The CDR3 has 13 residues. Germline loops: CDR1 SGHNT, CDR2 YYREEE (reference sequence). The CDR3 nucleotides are TGTGCCAGCAGCTGGAGCTCTGGAAACACCATATATTTT. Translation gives CASSWSSGNTIYF.

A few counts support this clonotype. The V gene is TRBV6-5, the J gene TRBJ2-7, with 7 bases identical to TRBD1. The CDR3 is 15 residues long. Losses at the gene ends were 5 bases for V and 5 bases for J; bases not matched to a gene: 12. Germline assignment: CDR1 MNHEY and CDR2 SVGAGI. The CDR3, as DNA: TGTGCCAGCAGTAACACGGACAGGCACACTGACGAGCAGTACTTC. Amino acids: CASSNTDRHTDEQYF.